This T cell receptor (beta chain) was sequenced in a study of regulatory T cells in long-lasting Graves disease. Germline V gene sequence: CDR1 LGHNT, CDR2 FRNRAP. V lost 1 base, J lost 8 bases, and 3 bases lay in between. The CDR3 length is 12 residues. This clonotype was seen many times. The antigen remains undetermined. Described time point: newly diagnosed GD, antithyroid drugs for less than 3 months. Scientists built the TCR library using RNA that was extracted from PBMCs. Overall study findings and caveats: Sampling was limited to peripheral blood rather than thyroid tissue. TRBV28 was favored in persistent disease, as were TRBJ1-2 and TRBJ2-5.

Through Arm-PCR of CDR3 regions and iRepertoire HTBI primers, TCR beta libraries were built. A single record per CDR3 protein comes from TCRdb applying MiXCR to the multiplex PCR reads. This table holds 320,000 or so distinct CDR3 sequences, over 15% found once. The sample consisted of peripheral blood mononuclear cells (PBMCs), taken at new diagnosis, from a patient treated with antithyroid drugs. This receptor was taken from a female donor with Graves disease. The V call is TRBV12-5, the J call TRBJ1-6; no firm D call. This chain's CDR3 is CASGLDYSPLHF. CDR3 DNA sequence: TGTGCTAGTGGTTTGGACTATTCACCCCTCCACTTT.